Shown below are 22 T cell receptor beta chains from a single sample sequenced in a study of blood T cell repertoires in COVID-19. The repertoire was sequenced with immunoSEQ multiplex PCR; TCRdb's copy has only in-frame clones and lacks some. The table lists about 73,000 clones, about 74% of them singletons. Sequenced input: peripheral blood. The receptors originated from a man between 65 and 85 years old with COVID-19, enrolled during active disease.

The genes are TRBV7-8 and TRBJ2-7; D not certain. This CDR3 spans 15 amino acids. The V end was cut by 4 bases, the J end by 6 bases, with 19 bases between. Germline CDR1 SGHVS, CDR2 FQNEAQ. The CDR3 here is CASSSLSLASAEQYF. As DNA, the CDR3 is TGTGCCAGCAGCTCCCTCTCCCTCGCGTCCGCCGAGCAGTACTTC.

The V call is TRBV7-9, the J call TRBJ1-1; D unresolved. Germline CDR1 SEHNR, CDR2 FQNEAQ (reference sequence). The CDR3 loop spans 14 amino acids. The V end was cut by 1 base, the J end by 5 bases, with 11 bases between. Written as DNA, the CDR3 is TGTGCCAGCAGCTTAGACGGAGCTGGAACTGAAGCTTTCTTT. It encodes CASSLDGAGTEAFF. Drawing the rest from reference TRBV7-9 and TRBJ1-1, the complete variable domain is DTGVSQNPRHKITKRGQNVTFRCDPISEHNRLYWYRQTLGQGPEFLTYFQNEAQLEKSRLLSDRFSAERPKGSFSTLEIQRTEQGDSAMYLCASSLDGAGTEAFFGQGTRLTVV.

This clone occurred a few times. The genes are TRBV11-2 and TRBJ2-7; 8 bases align to TRBD2. Losses at the gene ends were 4 bases for V and 4 bases for J; bases not matched to a gene: 12. Per germline, CDR1 SGHAT and CDR2 FQNNGV. The CDR3 runs 16 residues. The chain's CDR3 is CASSSRTAGDFYEQYF. In DNA form, the CDR3 reads TGTGCCAGCAGCTCCCGTACAGCGGGGGACTTTTACGAGCAGTACTTC.

As DNA, the CDR3 is TGTGCCAGCAGCCTCCCTGGGGCAGGGCAAAATACCTACGAGCAGTACTTC. It encodes CASSLPGAGQNTYEQYF. J is TRBJ2-7 and V is TRBV5-4, with D maybe TRBD1 (5 bases). Germline CDR1 SGHNT, CDR2 YYREEE (reference sequence). V lost 4 bases to trimming and J lost 2 bases, with 22 bases between them. The CDR3 contains 17 residues.

This clone has just a few counts. This rearrangement joins TRBV7-2 to TRBJ1-2; D is possibly TRBD1 (6 bases). Trimming removed 8 bases from V and 0 bases from J, with 10 bases in between. The CDR3 is 13 residues long. Germline V CDR1 and CDR2: SGHTA, FQGNSA. CDR3 in amino acids: CASRGASNYGYTF. In DNA, the CDR3 is TGTGCCAGCCGGGGGGCTTCTAACTATGGCTACACCTTC.

The V call is TRBV7-2, the J call TRBJ2-1; D gene uncertain. CDR1 and CDR2 (germline): SGHTA, FQGNSA. Trimming took 6 bases from V and 10 from J, leaving 16 bases between them. The CDR3 consists of 13 residues. The CDR3 sequence is CASRSNLLDEQFF. CDR3 sequence (DNA): TGTGCCAGCAGAAGCAATCTCCTAGACGAGCAGTTCTTC.

The V call is TRBV7-3, the J call TRBJ2-7; TRBD1 is a possible D gene (6 bases). This CDR3 spans 13 amino acids. The V end was cut by 3 bases, the J end by 4 bases, with 10 bases between. Germline V lookup: CDR1 SGHTA, CDR2 FQGTGA. CDR3 coding DNA: TGTGCCAGCAGCTTTGGGGGCACTTACGAGCAGTACTTC. Translated, it gives CASSFGGTYEQYF.

The gene calls are TRBV7-3 and TRBJ2-4, with a tentative D call TRBD2 (6 bases). Looked up from germline, CDR1 is SGHTA and CDR2 is FQGTGA. V lost 5 bases to trimming and J lost 0 bases, with 14 bases between them. CDR3 size: 16 residues. The CDR3 nucleotides are TGTGCCAGCAGCAAAGGAGGGTCCCTAGCCAAAAACATTCAGTACTTC. This translates into CASSKGGSLAKNIQYF.

CDR3 coding DNA: TGTGCCAGCAGCCCCGAACAGGGTTCCACGGACTATGGCTACACCTTC. Translated: CASSPEQGSTDYGYTF. This chain uses TRBV7-2 with TRBJ1-2, with D tentatively TRBD1 (6 bases). The V end lost 5 bases, the J end lost 3 bases, and 19 bases lay between the germline ends. The CDR3 contains 16 residues. Per the germline V gene, CDR1 is SGHTA and CDR2 is FQGNSA. Combining the CDR3 with reference TRBV7-2 and TRBJ1-2 gives the whole variable domain GAGVSQSPSNKVTEKGKDVELRCDPISGHTALYWYRQSLGQGLEFLIYFQGNSAPDKSGLPSDRFSAERTGGSVSTLTIQRTQQEDSAVYLCASSPEQGSTDYGYTFGSGTRLTVV.

V is TRBV5-6 and J is TRBJ2-1; 10 bases are shared with TRBD2. Trimming at V came to 6 bases and at J to 5 bases, leaving 11 bases not matched to a gene. Per the germline V gene, CDR1 is SGHDT and CDR2 is YYEEEE. The CDR3 spans 16 residues. CDR3 residues: CASTYPGLAEDNEQFF. As DNA, the CDR3 is TGTGCCAGCACCTACCCCGGACTAGCGGAAGACAATGAGCAGTTCTTC.

J is TRBJ1-6 and V is TRBV5-1; a weak D match, TRBD1 (6 bases). The germline V gene encodes CDR1 SGHRS and CDR2 YFSETQ. The CDR3 runs to 16 residues. Trimming removed 0 bases at V and 8 bases at J, with 15 bases between. For the CDR3, the DNA is TGCGCCAGCAGCTTGGCGGGGGGCGCAGGTTATTCACCCCTCCACTTT. This encodes CASSLAGGAGYSPLHF.

The rearrangement links TRBV10-3 to TRBJ2-5; 11 bases are shared with TRBD2. Germline CDR1 reads ENHRY; CDR2 reads SYGVKD. The ends lost 4 bases at V and 7 bases at J; junction bases unmatched: 14. The CDR3 is 17 residues long. The CDR3 coding sequence is TGTGCCATCAGTGCTCCGGGACTAGCGGACTCGGGGGTGACCCAGTACTTC. This translates into CAISAPGLADSGVTQYF.

V and J are TRBV18 and TRBJ1-5; weak D call: TRBD1 (5 bases). This CDR3 contains 13 residues. V was clipped by 2 bases and J by 3 bases, with 5 bases between them. Germline values: CDR1 KGHSH, CDR2 LQKENI. In DNA, the CDR3 is TGTGCCAGCTCACCAGGGGCCAATCAGCCCCAGCATTTT. Amino acid sequence: CASSPGANQPQHF.

V usage is TRBV6-5 and J usage is TRBJ2-7; tentative D call: TRBD1 (6 bases). Germline values: CDR1 MNHEY, CDR2 SVGAGI. CDR3 length equals 14 residues. The ends were cut back, 4 bases at V and 1 base at J, with 11 bases in the middle. CDR3 sequence (DNA): TGTGCCAGCAGTTTCGACAGGAGGTCCTACGAGCAGTACTTC. This codes for CASSFDRRSYEQYF.

J is TRBJ2-7 and V is TRBV30, with TRBD2 matching 13 bases. The CDR3 covers 17 residues. CDR1 and CDR2 (germline): GTSNPN, SVGIG (reference sequence). The ends lost 4 bases at V and 6 bases at J; junction bases unmatched: 15. CDR3 nucleotides: TGTGCCTGGACGACTAGCGGGAGGATAGCATTCAGTTCCGAGCAGTACTTC. Translated: CAWTTSGRIAFSSEQYF.

This clone occurred a few times. The chain joins TRBV7-2 to TRBJ1-1; 7 nucleotides agree with TRBD1. The germline V gene has CDR1 SGHTA and CDR2 FQGNSA. The V segment lost 1 base and the J segment 8 bases; nucleotides outside the gene matches: 10. The CDR3 spans 15 residues. The CDR3 sequence: CASSLGVGRQGEAFF. The CDR3 coding sequence is TGTGCCAGCAGCTTAGGGGTCGGGAGACAGGGAGAAGCTTTCTTT.

The chain links TRBV28 to TRBJ2-7; TRBD2 is a possible D gene (7 bases). Trimming stripped 5 bases from V and 4 bases from J, with 21 bases between. The CDR3 is 16 amino acids. Germline assignment: CDR1 MDHEN and CDR2 SYDVKM. The CDR3 DNA sequence: TGTGCCAGCAGTCAAGTGGGGGGGGGCGCCGTATACGAGCAGTACTTC. Its translation is CASSQVGGGAVYEQYF. The entire variable domain, with the rest obtained from reference TRBV28 and TRBJ2-7, is as follows: DVKVTQSSRYLVKRTGEKVFLECVQDMDHENMFWYRQDPGLGLRLIYFSYDVKMKEKGDIPEGYSVSREKKERFSLILESASTNQTSMYLCASSQVGGGAVYEQYFGPGTRLTVT.

This rearrangement joins TRBV5-6 to TRBJ2-7; no definite D call. This CDR3 has 13 residues. Germline values: CDR1 SGHDT, CDR2 YYEEEE. V was cut by 1 base and J by 2 bases, with 7 bases left in between. The CDR3 coding sequence is TGTGCCAGCAGCTTGCCTACCGCCTACGAGCAGTACTTC. Translated: CASSLPTAYEQYF. Variable domain in full (rest from reference TRBV5-6 and TRBJ2-7): DAGVTQSPTHLIKTRGQQVTLRCSPKSGHDTVSWYQQALGQGPQFIFQYYEEEERQRGNFPDRFSGHQFPNYSSELNVNALLLGDSALYLCASSLPTAYEQYFGPGTRLTVT.

The rearrangement uses TRBV2 and TRBJ1-1, with D unclear. CDR1 and CDR2 (germline): SNHLY, FYNNEI. The CDR3 is 13 residues long. The V end lost 7 bases, the J end lost 3 bases, and 12 bases lay between the germline ends. CDR3 sequence (DNA): TGTGCCAGCACCGAGGGAGGGTACACTGAAGCTTTCTTT. This translates into CASTEGGYTEAFF. Full variable domain (remainder filled in from reference TRBV2 and TRBJ1-1): EPEVTQTPSHQVTQMGQEVILRCVPISNHLYFYWYRQILGQKVEFLVSFYNNEISEKSEIFDDQFSVERPDGSNFTLKIRSTKLEDSAMYFCASTEGGYTEAFFGQGTRLTVV.

The chain links TRBV15 to TRBJ1-2, with no clear D. This CDR3 region has 15 residues. Germline V CDR1 and CDR2: LNHNV, YYDKDF (reference sequence). V was clipped by 2 bases and J by 2 bases, with 12 bases between them. The CDR3 sequence: CATSRQRQVNYGYTF. CDR3 in DNA: TGTGCCACCAGCAGACAACGGCAGGTGAACTATGGCTACACCTTC.

V is TRBV18 and J is TRBJ1-1; 7 bases agree with TRBD1. Germline assignment: CDR1 KGHSH and CDR2 LQKENI. The CDR3 contains 13 residues. With V trimmed by 5 bases and J by 11 bases, 11 bases remained unmatched. CDR3 sequence: CASSNTGDSDAFF. Written as DNA, the CDR3 is TGTGCCAGCTCAAACACAGGGGATTCCGACGCTTTCTTT.

V gene TRBV11-2 combines with J gene TRBJ1-1; 9 bases match TRBD1. The ends lost 3 bases at V and 4 bases at J; junction bases unmatched: 6. The CDR3 is 15 residues long. Per the germline V gene, CDR1 is SGHAT and CDR2 is FQNNGV. Here the CDR3 reads CASSFILTGGTEAFF. The CDR3, as DNA: TGTGCCAGCAGCTTTATCTTGACAGGGGGCACTGAAGCTTTCTTT.